Listed below are T cell receptor beta chains from one sample, sequenced in a study of T cell responses to AZD1222 COVID-19 vaccine. Method: immunoSEQ multiplex PCR; TCRdb's copy keeps in-frame clones and lacks some. This sample has about 85,000 clones, with over 75% found just once. Source: peripheral blood, taken on day 0 of AZD1222 vaccination. These receptors were taken from an adult in good health. CDR3s include the opening cysteine and the closing phenylalanine or tryptophan. A D gene is named only where the DNA matches it firmly. Not every row has a clone size; where given, it reads once, few, many or a size class.

size	J	D	V	DNA	CDR3
.	TRBJ1-3	.	TRBV6-5	TGTGCCAGCGTTAGACGGTTCAGCTCTGGAAACACCATATATTTT	CASVRRFSSGNTIYF
.	TRBJ2-3	.	TRBV11-1	TGTGCCAGCAGCTTATTGTCTCCGAGGGGGGTTGTTACGCAGTATTTT	CASSLLSPRGVVTQYF
.	TRBJ1-1	TRBD1	TRBV5-4	TGTGCCAGCAGCCCGGACAGGGGGCGCGGTGCGGCTTTCTTT	CASSPDRGRGAAFF
.	TRBJ1-1	.	TRBV2	TGTGCCACCAAATTAGGGTACACTGAAGCTTTCTTT	CATKLGYTEAFF
.	TRBJ1-1	.	TRBV28	TGTGCCAGCACCCGGGGGCCGAACACTGAAGCTTTCTTT	CASTRGPNTEAFF
once	TRBJ1-2	.	TRBV29-1	TGCAGCGTTTTGGACCGCTCTAACTATGGCTACACCTTC	CSVLDRSNYGYTF
.	TRBJ2-1	.	TRBV7-8	TGTGCCAGCAGCTTAATGGCAGTCTCCTACAATGAGCAGTTCTTC	CASSLMAVSYNEQFF
once	TRBJ2-7	.	TRBV4-1	TGCGCCAGCAGCCAAACCCCGAGCTACGAGCAGTACTTC	CASSQTPSYEQYF
.	TRBJ1-2	.	TRBV19	TGTGCCAGTAGTATATATCGGGAACGCTATGGCTACACCTTC	CASSIYRERYGYTF
.	TRBJ2-1	.	TRBV19	TGTGCCAGTAGTAATGAGGGATTTTCCTACAATGAGCAGTTCTTC	CASSNEGFSYNEQFF
.	TRBJ2-5	TRBD1	TRBV7-9	TGTGCCAGCAGCGCCCCGGACAGGGGTGAGGAGACCCAGTACTTC	CASSAPDRGEETQYF
.	TRBJ2-7	TRBD1	TRBV10-3	TGTGCCATCAGTGAATACAGGGGCTACGAGCAGTACTTC	CAISEYRGYEQYF
.	TRBJ1-4	.	TRBV6-5	TGTGCCACCGCCGGCGGGGGTCGGGAAAAACTGTTTTTT	CATAGGGREKLFF
.	TRBJ2-7	TRBD1	TRBV6-1	TGTGCCAGCAGTGAGTGGCAAGCCGGACAGGGGGTCTACGAGCAGTACTTC	CASSEWQAGQGVYEQYF
.	TRBJ2-7	.	TRBV28	TGTGCCAGCAGTTTTCAGGGAACGACCTACGAGCAGTACTTC	CASSFQGTTYEQYF
.	TRBJ2-5	.	TRBV13	TGTGCCAGCAGCCTCAGGTACCAAGAGACCCAGTACTTC	CASSLRYQETQYF
.	TRBJ2-1	.	TRBV12-5	TGTGCTAGTGGCCGAGACTTTTACAATGAGCAGTTCTTC	CASGRDFYNEQFF
.	TRBJ1-1	.	TRBV6-5	TGTGCCAGCAGCCCCGGGACGGCGAACACTGAAGCTTTCTTT	CASSPGTANTEAFF
.	TRBJ1-2	.	TRBV5-1	TGCGCCAGCAGCTTGGCAGGTAGGTATGGCTACACCTTC	CASSLAGRYGYTF
.	TRBJ1-4	TRBD1	TRBV19	TGTGCCAGTAGCGGGACAGCTAATGAAAAACTGTTTTTT	CASSGTANEKLFF
once	TRBJ1-1	.	TRBV19	TGTGCCAGTAGTATAAGGGGGGCACAGGCTTTCTTT	CASSIRGAQAFF
.	TRBJ1-1	.	TRBV5-4	TGTGCCAGCAGCTTGGTCAGCCAGCAGAACACTGAAGCTTTCTTT	CASSLVSQQNTEAFF
.	TRBJ1-5	TRBD1	TRBV27	TGTGCCAGCAGTGACAGGGACGGCAATCAGCCCCAGCATTTT	CASSDRDGNQPQHF
.	TRBJ1-5	.	TRBV6-5	TGTGCCAGCAGTTACTCGGGGACAAGTAATCAGCCCCAGCATTTT	CASSYSGTSNQPQHF
once	TRBJ2-5	.	TRBV5-1	TGCGCCAGCAGCTCTACAGTAAAGCAAGAGACCCAGTACTTC	CASSSTVKQETQYF
once	TRBJ1-3	.	TRBV6-5	TGTGCCAGCCCCTCTGGAAACACCATATATTTT	CASPSGNTIYF
.	TRBJ2-2	.	TRBV20-1	TGCAGTGCTAGTTTTGGGGGTAACACCGGGGAGCTGTTTTTT	CSASFGGNTGELFF
.	TRBJ1-1	.	TRBV29-1	TGCAGCGTTGAAGGGGGGGCAGGGGCTTTCTTT	CSVEGGAGAFF
.	TRBJ1-2	.	TRBV29-1	TGCAGCGTTGGCCAGGTTGTTTATGGCTACACCTTC	CSVGQVVYGYTF
.	TRBJ1-2	.	TRBV6-7	TGTGCCAGCAGTGGGTGGATAAAGTTCTTTTATGGCTACACCTTC	CASSGWIKFFYGYTF
once	TRBJ2-7	TRBD1	TRBV3-1/TRBV3-2	TGTGCCAGCAGCCTATACGTACAGGGGGAAAAGTACTTC	CASSLYVQGEKYF
.	TRBJ2-7	.	TRBV6-5	TGTGCCAGTACCCAGGGCAGCACCTACGAGCAGTACTTC	CASTQGSTYEQYF
.	TRBJ2-1	TRBD2	TRBV7-9	TGTGCCAGCAGGAGCGGGGCGAGCTCCTACAATGAGCAGTTCTTC	CASRSGASSYNEQFF
.	TRBJ2-3	.	TRBV3-1/TRBV3-2	TGTGCCAGCAGCCAAGAAAGGACTATAGGTACGCAGTATTTT	CASSQERTIGTQYF
.	TRBJ2-2	.	TRBV3-1/TRBV3-2	TGTGCCAGCAGCCAAGATGCGGGGATTGGTTTTGACACCGGGGAGCTGTTTTTT	CASSQDAGIGFDTGELFF
.	TRBJ1-5	TRBD1	TRBV6-5	TGTGCCAGCAGCTTCGGACAGGGGGAGAATCAGCCCCAGCATTTT	CASSFGQGENQPQHF
.	TRBJ1-3	TRBD1	TRBV4-1	TGCGCCAGCAGCCAACCGGGACAGGGTAGAGCCCTCTCTGGAAACACCATATATTTT	CASSQPGQGRALSGNTIYF
.	TRBJ2-7	.	TRBV3-1/TRBV3-2	TGTGCCAGCAGCCAAGATCAGCGACAGCAGTACTTC	CASSQDQRQQYF
.	TRBJ2-1	.	TRBV20-1	TGCAGCCCGGCGGATAACAATGAGCAGTTCTTC	CSPADNNEQFF
once	TRBJ2-5	.	TRBV19	TGTGCCAGTAGTATATCGAAAGGGACCCAGTACTTC	CASSISKGTQYF
.	TRBJ2-3	.	TRBV6-2/TRBV6-3	TGTGCCAGCAGCTGGGACCCTACCGGGAGCACAGATACGCAGTATTTT	CASSWDPTGSTDTQYF
.	TRBJ1-2	.	TRBV5-4	TGTGCCAGCAGCGGGACATTGAGGGGCTACACCTTC	CASSGTLRGYTF
.	TRBJ1-2	.	TRBV6-6	TGTGCCAGCAGGATTTCTAACTATGGCTACACCTTC	CASRISNYGYTF
.	TRBJ1-2	.	TRBV6-4	TGTGCCAGCAGTGACTCAGGTCACTATGGCTACACCTTC	CASSDSGHYGYTF
.	TRBJ2-7	.	TRBV12-3/TRBV12-4	TGTGCCAGCACTAACGACGCAGAGCAGTACTTC	CASTNDAEQYF
.	TRBJ2-7	TRBD1	TRBV19	TGTGCCAGTAGTGAGGGACAGGGGATAACGGGACGGAAGTACTTC	CASSEGQGITGRKYF
.	TRBJ2-3	.	TRBV7-7	TGTGCTAGCAGCTTAGCGCCGATGGATACGCAGTATTTT	CASSLAPMDTQYF
few	TRBJ1-6	TRBD1	TRBV27	TGTGCCAGCAGTTTTCAGGACAGGATTAATTCACCCCTCCACTTT	CASSFQDRINSPLHF
.	TRBJ1-1	.	TRBV29-1	TGCAGCGTGAGGGGCTCCCGAGGGGCTTTCTTT	CSVRGSRGAFF
.	TRBJ1-2	.	TRBV7-2	TGTGCCAGCAGCTTACGCAGGGCGAGCTACACCTTC	CASSLRRASYTF
once	TRBJ1-4	.	TRBV5-5	TGTGCCAGCAGCTTTCAATCGGGGTGGGAAAAACTGTTTTTT	CASSFQSGWEKLFF
.	TRBJ1-2	.	TRBV7-8	TGTGCCAGCAGCTTAGCGGGGAGTAACTATGGCTACACCTTC	CASSLAGSNYGYTF